The rows below give T cell receptor beta chains drawn from one sample of a study of OX40 agonist ivuxolimab in advanced cancers. Data came from immunoSEQ multiplex PCR; TCRdb stores just in-frame clones and leaves some out. The sample gives approximately 86,000 clones, more than 85% of which show up once; approximately 1.2% is in the top ten. The sequenced sample was CD4+ or CD8+ T cells sorted from blood, obtained in a trial of the OX40 agonist ivuxolimab. These receptors were collected from an adult with an advanced solid tumor such as melanoma, head and neck, liver or kidney cancer. Both conserved end residues are part of each CDR3. A D gene is named only where the DNA matches it firmly. Only part of the rows carry a size: once, few, many, or a class if the clone is expanded.

14 | TRBJ1-2 | TRBD1 | TRBV10-3 | - | CAISDRGRGDGYTF | TGTGCCATCAGCGACAGGGGCAGGGGTGATGGCTACACCTTC
14 | TRBJ1-3 | TRBD1 | TRBV5-6 | - | CASSPQGARNTIYF | TGTGCCAGCAGCCCCCAGGGGGCCCGAAACACCATATATTTT
12 | TRBJ2-1 | - | TRBV11-3 | - | CASSPDYNEQFF | TGTGCCAGCAGCCCCGACTACAATGAGCAGTTCTTC
13 | TRBJ2-7 | - | TRBV29-1 | - | CSVITGYPYEQYF | TGCAGCGTTATAACAGGGTACCCCTACGAGCAGTACTTC
12 | TRBJ2-1 | - | TRBV6-5 | - | CASSSPGGGPFF | TGTGCCAGCAGTTCCCCGGGGGGCGGTCCGTTCTTC
15 | TRBJ2-7 | TRBD2 | TRBV11-3 | - | CASSLEGTSTYEQYF | TGTGCCAGCAGCTTAGAAGGGACTAGCACTTACGAGCAGTACTTC
15 | TRBJ2-2 | - | TRBV5-1 | - | CASSRARGGTGELFF | TGCGCCAGCAGCCGGGCTAGGGGAGGCACCGGGGAGCTGTTTTTT
17 | TRBJ2-5 | TRBD2 | TRBV9 | - | CASSAGTSGGRQETQYF | TGTGCCAGCAGCGCGGGGACTAGCGGGGGGAGGCAAGAGACCCAGTACTTC
13 | TRBJ2-7 | TRBD1 | TRBV14 | - | CASRYGTGYEQYF | TGTGCCAGCAGGTACGGGACAGGGTACGAGCAGTACTTC
15 | TRBJ2-1 | - | TRBV9 | - | CASSVSGGYYNEQFF | TGTGCCAGCAGCGTATCTGGCGGGTACTACAATGAGCAGTTCTTC
16 | TRBJ2-2 | - | TRBV11-2 | - | CASSLRQVSNTGELFF | TGTGCCAGCAGCCTCCGACAGGTAAGCAACACCGGGGAGCTGTTTTTT
14 | TRBJ2-7 | TRBD1 | TRBV28 | - | CASSVGTVTYEQYF | TGTGCCAGCAGTGTCGGGACAGTCACCTACGAGCAGTACTTC
17 | TRBJ2-1 | TRBD2 | TRBV7-2 | - | CASSLAVAGFSYNEQFF | TGTGCCAGCAGCTTAGCGGTAGCGGGATTCTCCTACAATGAGCAGTTCTTC
15 | TRBJ2-3 | - | TRBV19 | once | CASSIGGSSTDTQYF | TGTGCCAGTAGTATAGGGGGCAGCAGCACAGATACGCAGTATTTT
14 | TRBJ1-5 | - | TRBV7-8 | few | CASSGRDYNQPQHF | TGTGCCAGCAGCGGCCGGGATTACAATCAGCCCCAGCATTTT
14 | TRBJ1-2 | TRBD1 | TRBV29-1 | - | CSAPLGTGSYGYTF | TGCAGCGCGCCACTTGGGACAGGGAGCTATGGCTACACCTTC
15 | TRBJ2-2 | - | TRBV27 | once | CASLGGGGWAGELFF | TGTGCCAGCCTGGGAGGGGGGGGATGGGCCGGGGAGCTGTTTTTT
15 | TRBJ2-5 | - | TRBV21-1 | - | CASSKYTGERETQYF | TGTGCCAGCAGCAAGTATACAGGGGAACGCGAGACCCAGTACTTC
13 | TRBJ2-1 | - | TRBV5-1 | - | CASSEGGYNEQFF | TGCGCCAGCAGCGAAGGGGGATACAATGAGCAGTTCTTC
15 | TRBJ1-2 | - | TRBV4-1 | few | CASSHGRTDFYGYTF | TGCGCCAGCAGCCACGGCCGGACAGATTTCTATGGCTACACCTTC
10 | TRBJ2-4 | TRBD1 | TRBV29-1 | - | CSVERDRQYF | TGCAGCGTTGAAAGGGACAGACAGTACTTC
12 | TRBJ2-3 | - | TRBV29-1 | - | CSVELATDTQYF | TGCAGCGTGGAATTAGCGACAGATACGCAGTATTTT
14 | TRBJ2-1 | - | TRBV18 | - | CASSLGGQTQRRFF | TGTGCCAGCTCACTCGGGGGACAGACTCAGAGACGGTTCTTC
11 | TRBJ2-1 | - | TRBV7-2 | once | CASSLGTEQFF | TGTGCCAGCAGCTTAGGGACAGAGCAGTTCTTC
15 | TRBJ2-1 | - | TRBV29-1 | - | CSVRNRAEVGNEQFF | TGCAGCGTTAGAAATCGGGCTGAGGTCGGCAATGAGCAGTTCTTC
13 | TRBJ1-1 | - | TRBV4-2 | - | CASSQVMDTEAFF | TGTGCCAGCAGCCAGGTCATGGACACTGAAGCTTTCTTT
15 | TRBJ2-1 | TRBD2 | TRBV7-2 | - | CASSPPGLAGGEQFF | TGTGCCAGCAGCCCACCGGGACTAGCGGGAGGGGAGCAGTTCTTC
15 | TRBJ2-7 | - | TRBV28 | - | CASSPSYPSPYEQYF | TGTGCCAGCAGTCCCTCTTACCCATCCCCTTACGAGCAGTACTTC
17 | TRBJ2-7 | - | TRBV10-3 | - | CAISDFTTPSPTYEQYF | TGTGCCATCAGTGATTTCACTACCCCCTCCCCCACCTACGAGCAGTACTTC
12 | TRBJ1-1 | - | TRBV29-1 | once | CSVNADSTEAFF | TGCAGCGTTAACGCAGACAGCACTGAAGCTTTCTTT
14 | TRBJ2-7 | TRBD1 | TRBV4-1 | - | CASSQQTGSYEQYF | TGCGCCAGCAGCCAGCAGACAGGGTCCTACGAGCAGTACTTC
13 | TRBJ2-7 | - | TRBV7-2 | - | CASSPWGNYEQYF | TGTGCCAGTTCCCCTTGGGGCAACTACGAGCAGTACTTC
14 | TRBJ1-1 | - | TRBV9 | - | CASSVAGQNTEAFF | TGTGCCAGCAGCGTAGCCGGACAGAACACTGAAGCTTTCTTT
17 | TRBJ2-3 | TRBD2 | TRBV18 | - | CASSLGLAGGAVDTQYF | TGTGCCAGCTCACTAGGACTAGCGGGAGGGGCCGTGGATACGCAGTATTTT
15 | TRBJ2-2 | TRBD1 | TRBV5-8 | - | CASSLGQGFTGELFF | TGTGCCAGCAGCTTGGGACAGGGGTTTACCGGGGAGCTATTTTTT
15 | TRBJ2-1 | TRBD2 | TRBV11-1 | - | CASSPGLAGGLEQFF | TGTGCCAGCAGCCCGGGACTAGCGGGAGGTCTTGAGCAGTTCTTC
14 | TRBJ1-2 | - | TRBV5-1 | - | CASSLGGTVAGYTF | TGCGCCAGCAGCTTGGGTGGGACGGTAGCGGGCTACACCTTC
16 | TRBJ2-3 | TRBD2 | TRBV5-1 | - | CASSLGSSGNTDTQYF | TGCGCCAGCAGCTTGGGTTCTAGCGGGAACACAGATACGCAGTATTTT
12 | TRBJ1-1 | - | TRBV5-6 | - | CASSLANTEAFF | TGTGCCAGCAGCTTGGCAAACACTGAAGCTTTCTTT
16 | TRBJ1-1 | TRBD1 | TRBV7-9 | - | CASSSTERGQVTEAFF | TGTGCCAGCAGCTCCACCGAGAGGGGGCAAGTAACTGAAGCTTTCTTT
14 | TRBJ1-4 | TRBD1 | TRBV5-5 | - | CASSYGTVNEKLFF | TGTGCCAGCAGCTACGGGACAGTAAATGAAAAACTGTTTTTT
13 | TRBJ2-7 | - | TRBV11-1 | - | CASSLDSSTGQYF | TGTGCCAGCAGCCTCGACTCGAGCACAGGGCAGTACTTC
14 | TRBJ2-3 | TRBD2 | TRBV4-3 | - | CASSQTSGGDTQYF | TGCGCCAGCAGCCAAACTAGCGGGGGAGATACGCAGTATTTT
16 | TRBJ2-7 | - | TRBV6-5 | - | CASSYSKERGAYEQYF | TGTGCCAGCAGTTACTCGAAGGAAAGGGGGGCCTACGAGCAGTACTTC
15 | TRBJ1-2 | - | TRBV19 | - | CASSTDRDLKSGYTF | TGTGCCAGTAGCACCGACCGGGACCTGAAGTCGGGCTACACCTTC
15 | TRBJ2-7 | - | TRBV18 | - | CASSPPVQTVRRQYF | TGTGCCAGCTCACCACCGGTACAGACAGTTCGGAGGCAGTACTTC